The clone carrying this TCR beta chain was recorded once. Antigen specificity is unknown. The V end was cut by 4 bases, the J end by 2 bases, with 13 bases between. Germline values: CDR1 SGHTS, CDR2 YDEGEE. The CDR3 length is 15 residues. The naive CD8 fraction comprised CD45RO-negative cells positively selected for CCR7 and excluded terminally differentiated effector memory CD45RA+ cells. The DNA input per sorted-subset replicate PCR was 200 ng, corresponding to some 30,000 T cell genomes. Here immunoSEQ multiplex PCR was the method, and the copy in TCRdb shows in-frame clones only, minus some. This table has about 2.1 million clones, 85% to 95% appearing once. The entry originates in a study of shared clonotypes between healthy human individuals. Study context: Each donor had three CD4 naive, three CD4 memory, two CD8 naive and one CD8 memory plate. Notes on the study in general: Memory subsets generally showed smaller estimated richness than naive subsets did. Rarefaction revealed incomplete sorted-subset sequencing despite large depth.

The sequence was collected from a man younger than 30 in good health. Some clones in this sample may be carry-over from other donors' samples. Source material: naive CD8+ T cells from PBMCs. The V and J genes are TRBV5-8 and TRBJ2-1; D is uncertain. For the CDR3, the DNA is TGTGCCAGCAGCCCAGCTACCGCTCCCTACAATGAGCAGTTCTTC. Its protein product is CASSPATAPYNEQFF. Full variable domain (rest looked up from reference TRBV5-8 and TRBJ2-1): EAGVTQSPTHLIKTRGQQATLRCSPISGHTSVYWYQQALGLGLQFLLWYDEGEERNRGNFPPRFSGRQFPNYSSELNVNALELEDSALYLCASSPATAPYNEQFFGPGTRLTVL.